The T cell receptor (beta chain) under discussion was sequenced for a study of shared T cell receptors in the human thymus. In germline, CDR1 is MGHRA, CDR2 YSYEKL. V lost 3 bases, J lost 6 bases, and 7 bases stayed unmatched. CDR3 length: 16 residues. TCRdb keeps only in-frame clones here, not all; method: immunoSEQ multiplex PCR. This table holds 500,000 to 550,000 clones, about 80% found once. These data were also filed under a second study, of human thymus T cells. That investigation notes: Donors were healthy Finnish infants having corrective surgery for congenital heart defects.

The chain carries TRBV4-1 and TRBJ1-4; 10 bases map to TRBD1. This clonotype was obtained from a boy younger than two with a congenital heart defect. The sequenced sample was thymocytes. The CDR3 protein is CASSQGQTGGYEKLFF. The CDR3 bases are TGCGCCAGCAGCCAGGGGCAGACAGGGGGCTATGAAAAACTGTTTTTT.